This T cell receptor (beta chain) came from a study of shared clonotypes between healthy human individuals. Whole-study results and caveats: Limitation of the genetic and exposure-history diversity represented came from the few donors.

With regard to this clone: Its antigen remains unknown.

The healthy adult donors were HIV-negative and reported no recent acute infections or vaccinations. Nashville, Tennessee was home to all donors, who were Caucasian adults. CDR1 and CDR2 from the germline V gene are LGHNT and FRNRAP. The J segment lost 5 bases and the V segment lost 1 base, leaving 4 bases of the junction unmatched. The CDR3 extends over 14 amino acids. The protocol was immunoSEQ multiplex PCR, while the TCRdb copy is restricted to in-frame clones and leaves out a portion. The data show about 380,000 clones, about 97% seen once. The rearrangement uses TRBV12-5 and TRBJ1-1, with 7 bases lining up with TRBD1. The TCR originated in a man in his thirties or forties in good health. Sequenced material: memory CD8+ T cells sorted from blood. This sample's subset: CD45RO+ cells pooled with CCR7-negative TemRA cells. In DNA form, the CDR3 reads TGTGCTAGTGGTTTGGATCTACAGGGGACTGAAGCTTTCTTT. Its translation: CASGLDLQGTEAFF.